The 27 T cell receptor beta chains in this list originate from one sample, sequenced in a study of blood T cell repertoires in COVID-19 (dated by TCRdb to the early 2020s). The library was prepared using the immunoSEQ multiplex PCR assay. The table comes from immuneACCESS by way of TCRdb, which keeps in-frame sequences with V and J called. Part of the clones is missing from these tables; in studies checked, under half for an unresolved V gene and the rest for unknown reasons. Present in this sample are 200,000 to 250,000 clones, 85% of which were seen just once. In total, the top ten clones hold approximately 2.3% of the sample. The specimen was peripheral blood. These receptors were taken from a woman in her 70s with COVID-19, enrolled during active disease.

J is TRBJ1-6 and V is TRBV7-2, with D possibly being TRBD1 (5 bases). The CDR3 is made up of 16 amino acids. Deletions cut 5 bases from V and 3 bases from J, with 14 bases between. From germline, CDR1 is SGHTA and CDR2 FQGNSA. CDR3 protein: CASSRTFRYYNSPLHF. The CDR3 DNA sequence: TGTGCCAGCAGCCGGACATTCCGATACTATAATTCACCCCTCCACTTT.

The chain has TRBV4-2 and TRBJ1-1; weak D call: TRBD1 (5 bases). Per the germline V gene, CDR1 is LGHNA and CDR2 is YNFKEQ. V was trimmed by 3 bases and J by 4 bases, leaving 21 bases between them. This CDR3 is built from 17 residues. The CDR3 here is CASSQNPRGSGGTEAFF. In DNA form, the CDR3 reads TGTGCCAGCAGCCAGAACCCAAGGGGTAGTGGTGGCACTGAAGCTTTCTTT.

This clone was recorded only once. This rearrangement joins TRBV11-1 to TRBJ2-7, with a possible D match to TRBD1 (5 bases). Trimming took 4 bases from V and 3 from J, leaving 16 bases between them. This CDR3 region has 15 residues. Looked up from germline, CDR1 is SGHAT and CDR2 is FQDESV (reference sequence). CDR3 sequence: CASSSWEIGVYEQYF. The CDR3 bases are TGTGCCAGCAGCTCCTGGGAAATAGGGGTCTACGAGCAGTACTTC.

This CDR3 reads CASSLGTSPYEQYF. The CDR3 DNA sequence: TGCGCCAGCAGCTTAGGGACAAGCCCCTACGAGCAGTACTTC. The chain combines TRBV5-1 with TRBJ2-7; possible D gene TRBD1, 6 bases. V dropped 2 bases and J dropped 2 bases, with 11 bases sitting between them. CDR1 and CDR2 (germline): SGHRS, YFSETQ. The CDR3 has 14 amino acids.

The V gene is TRBV5-6, the J gene TRBJ2-1; 7 nucleotides align to TRBD2. Germline V lookup: CDR1 SGHDT, CDR2 YYEEEE. The CDR3 runs to 15 residues. V lost 0 bases, J lost 12 bases, and 12 bases stayed unmatched. This CDR3 is CASSLEAGIMIGQFF. CDR3 DNA sequence: TGTGCCAGCAGCTTGGAAGCGGGGATAATGATTGGGCAGTTCTTC.

The rearrangement joins TRBV19 to TRBJ1-2, with a possible D match to TRBD1 (5 bases). The ends were cut back, 1 base at V and 0 bases at J, with 24 bases in the middle. Germline-derived CDR1 and CDR2 are LNHDA and SQIVND (reference sequence). CDR3 length: 20 amino acids. The CDR3 protein is CASSIGLGRERRNPNYGYTF. As DNA, the CDR3 is TGTGCCAGTAGTATAGGGTTGGGCAGGGAAAGGAGAAATCCTAACTATGGCTACACCTTC.

The genes are TRBV20-1 and TRBJ1-2; 12 bases are a match to TRBD1. V dropped 3 bases and J dropped 4; count of bases not matched to a gene: 18. CDR3 length: 19 residues. Germline V gene data show CDR1 as DFQATT and CDR2 as SNEGSKA (reference sequence). The CDR3 is CSASGPPGQGAEGTYGYTF. CDR3 bases: TGCAGTGCTAGTGGTCCACCGGGACAGGGGGCAGAAGGAACCTATGGCTACACCTTC.

The CDR3 sequence: CASSLHQGSYGYTF. Written as DNA, the CDR3 is TGTGCCAGCAGCTTACATCAGGGAAGCTATGGCTACACCTTC. The genes are TRBV11-2 and TRBJ1-2, with D possibly being TRBD1 (5 bases). V gave up 2 bases and J gave up 4 bases, with 11 bases separating them. Germline V lookup: CDR1 SGHAT, CDR2 FQNNGV. The CDR3 runs 14 residues.

The rearrangement uses TRBV7-3 and TRBJ2-1, with 12 positions matching TRBD2. CDR3 size: 15 residues. V lost 2 bases and J lost 9; bases outside the gene matches: 5. Germline V gives CDR1 SGHTA, CDR2 FQGTGA. The CDR3 DNA is TGTGCCAGCAGCTTAGGACTAGCGGGGTACCTTGAGCAGTTCTTC. Translating gives CASSLGLAGYLEQFF.

This clone turned up a few times. The genes are TRBV27 and TRBJ1-1; tentative D call: TRBD1 (5 bases). Germline V CDR1 and CDR2: MNHEY, SMNVEV (reference sequence). V was pared by 8 bases and J by 2 bases, with 15 bases between. The CDR3 spans 14 residues. The DNA of the CDR3 is TGTGCCAGCGGGGTGATAGGGGTAAACACTGAAGCTTTCTTT. The encoded protein is CASGVIGVNTEAFF.

The V gene is TRBV12-5, the J gene TRBJ2-1; 9 bases align to TRBD1. Germline-derived CDR1 and CDR2 are LGHNT and FRNRAP. This CDR3 has 20 residues. V was pared by 2 bases and J by 0 bases, with 14 bases of the junction left unmatched. The CDR3: CASGLPRGTGFGSSYNEQFF. CDR3 DNA: TGTGCTAGTGGTTTGCCTCGCGGGACAGGGTTTGGAAGCTCCTACAATGAGCAGTTCTTC.

The J gene is TRBJ2-3, the V gene TRBV9; perhaps TRBD1 as D (6 bases). The CDR3 has 15 amino acids. Germline loops: CDR1 SGDLS, CDR2 YYNGEE. Trimming removed 4 bases at V and 6 bases at J, with 18 bases between. The CDR3 protein is CASSIRQGGQDTQYF. The CDR3 coding sequence is TGTGCCAGCAGCATCAGGCAGGGTGGACAGGATACGCAGTATTTT.

The chain uses TRBV18 and TRBJ2-7; D is possibly TRBD1 (6 bases). The CDR3 is made up of 16 amino acids. V shed 3 bases and J shed 2 bases, with 17 bases lying between them. Germline CDR1 and CDR2: KGHSH and LQKENI. Here the CDR3 DNA reads TGTGCCAGCTCACCTGATTTGGGCAGGGGAACCTACGAGCAGTACTTC. This codes for CASSPDLGRGTYEQYF.

The V call is TRBV5-5, the J call TRBJ2-7; 8 bases match TRBD2. This CDR3 is 16 amino acids long. V was pared by 6 bases and J by 7 bases, with 18 bases of the junction left unmatched. Germline assignment: CDR1 SGHKS and CDR2 YYEKEE (reference sequence). CDR3 in DNA: TGTGCCAGCACCTCTCTGTTGGTAGCGGGGACTGGGGAGCAGTACTTC. This gives the protein CASTSLLVAGTGEQYF.

This chain links TRBV10-3 with TRBJ2-3; 9 positions agree with TRBD2. V lost 6 bases and J lost 1; bases outside the gene matches: 5. Per germline, CDR1 ENHRY and CDR2 SYGVKD. CDR3 length: 15 residues. The CDR3 DNA reads as TGTGCCATCAGCCGGGGCGGGGGGGGCACAGATACGCAGTATTTT. Translated: CAISRGGGGTDTQYF.

The gene calls are TRBV29-1 and TRBJ1-1; D not certain. CDR3 length: 11 amino acids. Germline V gene data show CDR1 as SQVTM and CDR2 as ANQGSEA. Trimming stripped 6 bases from V and 1 base from J, with 6 bases between. The CDR3 is CSVLGNTEAFF. CDR3 nucleotides: TGCAGCGTGCTAGGGAACACTGAAGCTTTCTTT.

The V gene is TRBV10-3, the J gene TRBJ1-1, with a tentative D call TRBD1 (5 bases). The CDR3 contains 14 residues. V was shortened by 5 bases and J by 3 bases, with 13 bases between the two germline ends. Germline assignment: CDR1 ENHRY and CDR2 SYGVKD. CDR3 residues: CAISPGSLDTEAFF. The CDR3 nucleotides read TGTGCCATCAGTCCAGGGTCGTTGGACACTGAAGCTTTCTTT.

This clone was seen only once. The rearrangement uses TRBV6-2 or TRBV6-3 and TRBJ2-7; weak D call: TRBD2 (5 bases). This CDR3 has 12 amino acids. From germline, CDR1 is MNHEY and CDR2 SVGEGT. Trimming cost V 5 bases and J 2 bases, with 7 bases left between them. CDR3 coding DNA: TGTGCCAGCAGTCGGGAAGCCTACGAGCAGTACTTC. Encoded protein: CASSREAYEQYF.

This clone was counted only a few times. The chain uses TRBV13 and TRBJ2-1, with 11 bases fitting TRBD2. This CDR3 region has 15 residues. With 5 bases clipped from V and 3 bases from J, the junction kept 3 bases outside the gene matches. CDR1 and CDR2 (germline): PRHDT, FYEKMQ (reference sequence). The CDR3 is CASSPTSGNYNEQFF. CDR3 coding DNA: TGTGCCAGCAGCCCGACTAGCGGGAACTACAATGAGCAGTTCTTC. The full variable domain, with the rest looked up from reference TRBV13 and TRBJ2-1, is AAGVIQSPRHLIKEKRETATLKCYPIPRHDTVYWYQQGPGQDPQFLISFYEKMQSDKGSIPDRFSAQQFSDYHSELNMSSLELGDSALYFCASSPTSGNYNEQFFGPGTRLTVL.

The chain recombines TRBV24-1 with TRBJ2-5, with 7 bases identical to TRBD1. The germline gives CDR1 KGHDR, CDR2 SFDVKD. V was pared by 3 bases and J by 1 base, with 7 bases of the junction left unmatched. The CDR3 has 16 amino acids. This CDR3 reads CATSDRSGTVQETQYF. The CDR3 DNA reads TGTGCCACCAGTGATCGTTCCGGGACAGTCCAAGAGACCCAGTACTTC.

This clone was recorded only once. Other nucleotide sequences in the sample specify the same CDR3. This chain connects TRBV5-1 to TRBJ2-1; TRBD2 agrees at 7 bases. Germline V gives CDR1 SGHRS, CDR2 YFSETQ. This CDR3 region has 15 residues. V shed 0 bases and J 1 base; nucleotides not matched to a gene: 1. For the CDR3, the DNA is TGCGCCAGCAGCTTGGGCGGGAGTTCCTACAATGAGCAGTTCTTC. This translates into CASSLGGSSYNEQFF.

The chain recombines TRBV24-1 with TRBJ2-7; D remains ambiguous. The germline V gene has CDR1 KGHDR and CDR2 SFDVKD. The V gene lost 0 bases and the J gene lost 2 bases, with 16 bases spanning the gap. The length of the CDR3 is 17 residues. CDR3 region: CATSDLQGGSPPYEQYF. For the CDR3, the DNA is TGTGCCACCAGTGATTTGCAAGGCGGATCCCCTCCCTACGAGCAGTACTTC.

The chain links TRBV7-2 to TRBJ2-7, with 11 bases matching TRBD2. Germline V gene sequence: CDR1 SGHTA, CDR2 FQGNSA. The CDR3 consists of 14 residues. The J segment lost 3 bases and the V segment lost 5 bases, leaving 3 bases of the junction unmatched. The CDR3 reads CASSPGTSGYEQYF. The CDR3 DNA sequence: TGTGCCAGCAGCCCGGGGACTAGCGGCTACGAGCAGTACTTC.

This chain links TRBV6-5 with TRBJ1-3, with D hard to call. V was clipped by 0 bases and J by 7 bases, with 10 bases between them. CDR1 and CDR2 from the germline V gene are MNHEY and SVGAGI. This CDR3 has 14 amino acids. CDR3 protein: CASSYSQRDNTIYF. The CDR3 DNA reads TGTGCCAGCAGTTACTCACAGAGGGATAACACCATATATTTT.

V usage is TRBV7-2 and J usage is TRBJ2-7; 9 positions match TRBD1. The CDR3 has 15 amino acids. Germline CDR1 and CDR2: SGHTA and FQGNSA. The J segment lost 3 bases and the V segment lost 1 base, leaving 4 bases of the junction unmatched. The CDR3 region is CASSLVGQGFYEQYF. In DNA, the CDR3 is TGTGCCAGCAGCTTAGTGGGACAGGGTTTCTACGAGCAGTACTTC.

The chain employs TRBV28 and TRBJ1-2; 7 bases fit TRBD1. The CDR3 contains 14 residues. Germline CDR1 MDHEN, CDR2 SYDVKM. J lost 4 bases, V lost 6 bases, and 8 bases had no gene match. CDR3 DNA: TGTGCCAGCAGACTAGGGGGCACCCTCTATGGCTACACCTTC. Translation: CASRLGGTLYGYTF.

This clone has a single count. This chain uses TRBV10-3 with TRBJ1-1; maybe TRBD1 (5 bases). The ends were cut back, 2 bases at V and 8 bases at J, with 12 bases in the middle. Germline assignment: CDR1 ENHRY and CDR2 SYGVKD. This CDR3 comprises 13 residues. The CDR3 sequence is CAISEQRQPEAFF. The DNA of the CDR3 is TGTGCCATCAGTGAGCAACGACAGCCCGAAGCTTTCTTT.